Below, 3 T cell receptor beta chains from the same sample are listed, as sequenced in a study of blood T cell repertoires in COVID-19. Clones were read by immunoSEQ multiplex PCR, and TCRdb kept only the in-frame ones, dropping some. The repertoire holds some 200,000 clones, with 80% to 85% as singletons. Sample: peripheral blood. The source is a woman in her thirties who had recovered from COVID-19.

The chain carries TRBV5-1 and TRBJ2-2; TRBD2 agrees at 7 bases. V dropped 7 bases and J dropped 3; count of bases not matched to a gene: 9. CDR3 length: 15 amino acids. The germline CDR1 and CDR2 sequences are SGHRS and YFSETQ. The CDR3 reads CASHLSGDYTGELFF. As DNA, the CDR3 is TGCGCCAGCCACTTGAGCGGGGATTACACCGGGGAGCTGTTTTTT.

The chain carries TRBV5-1 and TRBJ1-5; 10 bases are a match to TRBD1. CDR3 length: 16 residues. V shed 0 bases and J 3 bases; nucleotides not matched to a gene: 3. Germline CDR1 SGHRS, CDR2 YFSETQ. The CDR3 here is CASSLEGQGPNQPQHF. The CDR3 DNA reads as TGCGCCAGCAGCTTGGAGGGACAGGGGCCCAATCAGCCCCAGCATTTT.

This clone showed up just a few times. This chain uses TRBV2 with TRBJ2-2; 8 bases fit TRBD2. Germline CDR1 is SNHLY and CDR2 is FYNNEI. With 7 bases clipped from V and 0 bases from J, the junction kept 1 base outside the gene matches. The CDR3 has 14 amino acids. The CDR3 sequence: CASTLAANTGELFF. Here the CDR3 DNA reads TGTGCCAGCACACTAGCGGCGAACACCGGGGAGCTGTTTTTT.